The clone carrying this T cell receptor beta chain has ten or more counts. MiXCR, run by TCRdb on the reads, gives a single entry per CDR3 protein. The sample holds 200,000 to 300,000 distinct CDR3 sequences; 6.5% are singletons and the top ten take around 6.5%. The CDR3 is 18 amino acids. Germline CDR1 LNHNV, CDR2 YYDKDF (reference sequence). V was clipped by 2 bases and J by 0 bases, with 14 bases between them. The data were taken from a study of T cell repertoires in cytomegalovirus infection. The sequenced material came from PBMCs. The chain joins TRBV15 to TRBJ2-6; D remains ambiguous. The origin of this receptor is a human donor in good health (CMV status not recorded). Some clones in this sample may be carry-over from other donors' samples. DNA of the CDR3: TGTGCCACCAGCAGACCCGTGACGGCTACCTCTGGGGCCAACGTCCTGACTTTC. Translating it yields CATSRPVTATSGANVLTF.